A selection of T cell receptor beta chains follows, all from one sample in a study of blood T cell repertoires in COVID-19. Generated by immunoSEQ multiplex PCR, the TCRdb table keeps only in-frame clones and is missing some. Of 110,000 to 150,000 clones in the sample, approximately 83% are singletons; the top ten hold roughly 7.3%. The sequenced sample consisted of peripheral blood. The receptors derive from a human donor in a cohort sampled during active COVID-19. Each CDR3 is given with its conserved first and last residue. The D gene is left open where the match is weak. Clone size appears in some rows only: once, few, many, or a class for an expanded clone.

v_call	d_call	j_call	clone_size	cdr3_aa	cdr3_nt
TRBV28	TRBD2	TRBJ2-4	NA	CASSHTRGVQGIQYF	TGTGCCAGCAGTCACACGCGGGGGGTACAGGGCATTCAGTACTTC
TRBV6-5	NA	TRBJ2-1	NA	CASSYSISLSYNEQFF	TGTGCCAGCAGTTACTCGATATCTCTATCCTACAATGAGCAGTTCTTC
TRBV7-9	TRBD2	TRBJ2-3	NA	CASSYSGGTDTQYF	TGTGCCAGCAGCTATAGCGGGGGCACAGATACGCAGTATTTT
TRBV7-9	NA	TRBJ1-2	NA	CASSRGGGTGYGYTF	TGTGCCAGCAGCCGCGGAGGTGGTACGGGGTATGGCTACACCTTC
TRBV7-9	NA	TRBJ2-5	NA	CASSPRQQETQYF	TGTGCCAGCAGCCCCCGACAGCAAGAGACCCAGTACTTC
TRBV5-1	TRBD1	TRBJ1-6	NA	CASSLSGQGDSPLHF	TGCGCCAGCAGCCTGTCGGGACAGGGGGATTCACCCCTCCACTTT
TRBV6-5	NA	TRBJ2-7	NA	CASRRQRTSYEQYF	TGTGCCAGCAGAAGACAGAGGACCTCCTACGAGCAGTACTTC
TRBV19	NA	TRBJ2-2	NA	CASSIRAGGAGELFF	TGTGCCAGTAGTATACGGGCAGGAGGGGCCGGGGAGCTGTTTTTT
TRBV5-1	TRBD1	TRBJ2-2	NA	CASSLRGTGATGELFF	TGCGCCAGCAGCTTGCGAGGGACAGGGGCCACCGGGGAGCTGTTTTTT
TRBV7-9	NA	TRBJ2-6	NA	CASSLPGRGNSGANVLTF	TGTGCCAGCAGCTTACCCGGGCGGGGAAACTCTGGGGCCAACGTCCTGACTTTC
TRBV6-5	TRBD1	TRBJ2-3	few	CASSLQGASTDTQYF	TGTGCCAGCAGTTTACAGGGGGCGAGCACAGATACGCAGTATTTT
TRBV3-1/TRBV3-2	TRBD1	TRBJ1-2	NA	CASRPRDRQYGYTF	TGTGCCAGCAGACCTAGGGACAGACAATATGGCTACACCTTC
TRBV7-9	NA	TRBJ2-2	NA	CASIKPGGAGGELFF	TGTGCCAGCATCAAACCTGGGGGCGCCGGCGGGGAGCTGTTTTTT
TRBV2	TRBD2	TRBJ2-3	NA	CASSERGLATDTQYF	TGTGCCAGCAGTGAGAGGGGACTAGCGACAGATACGCAGTATTTT
TRBV7-9	TRBD1	TRBJ2-4	NA	CASSRGDRGPLGKNIQYF	TGTGCCAGCTCGAGGGGAGACAGGGGGCCCTTGGGCAAAAACATTCAGTACTTC
TRBV19	NA	TRBJ1-5	NA	CASSMGGSRQPQHF	TGTGCCAGTAGTATGGGGGGATCTCGACAGCCCCAGCATTTT
TRBV5-6	NA	TRBJ2-7	NA	CASSYPSGSSYEQYF	TGTGCCAGCAGCTACCCTTCCGGGAGCTCCTACGAGCAGTACTTC
TRBV10-3	NA	TRBJ2-1	NA	CAIMSRDEQFF	TGTGCCATCATGTCCCGGGATGAGCAGTTCTTC
TRBV11-3	NA	TRBJ2-3	few	CASSLVSGSDTQYF	TGTGCCAGCAGCTTAGTCTCGGGTTCAGATACGCAGTATTTT
TRBV5-1	NA	TRBJ1-3	many	CASSLAREDTIYF	TGCGCCAGCAGCTTGGCCAGGGAGGACACCATATATTTT
TRBV28	NA	TRBJ2-6	NA	CASSLLPPSGANVLTF	TGTGCCAGCAGTTTACTCCCTCCCTCTGGGGCCAACGTCCTGACTTTC
TRBV6-2/TRBV6-3	NA	TRBJ1-1	NA	CASSYNFGSATEAFF	TGTGCCAGCAGTTACAACTTTGGTAGTGCGACTGAAGCTTTCTTT
TRBV6-6	NA	TRBJ1-1	NA	CASRQNANTEAFF	TGTGCCAGCAGACAAAACGCGAACACTGAAGCTTTCTTT
TRBV28	TRBD1	TRBJ2-7	NA	CASSEPGQGAYEQYF	TGTGCCAGCAGCGAGCCGGGACAGGGGGCTTACGAGCAGTACTTC